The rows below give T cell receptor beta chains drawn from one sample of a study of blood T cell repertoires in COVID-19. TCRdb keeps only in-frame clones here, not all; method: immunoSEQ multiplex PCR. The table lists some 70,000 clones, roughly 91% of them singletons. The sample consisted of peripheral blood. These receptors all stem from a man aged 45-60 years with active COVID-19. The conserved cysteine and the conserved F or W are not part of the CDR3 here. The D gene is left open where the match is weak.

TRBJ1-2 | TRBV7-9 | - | ASSLAATGGYGYT
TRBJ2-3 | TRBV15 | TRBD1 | ATSRRQGLADTQY
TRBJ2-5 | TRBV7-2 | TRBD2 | ASSAGTSVQETQY
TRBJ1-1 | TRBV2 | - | ASRYTRVGAF
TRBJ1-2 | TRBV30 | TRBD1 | AWRDRVYGYT
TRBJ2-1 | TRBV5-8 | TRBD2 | ASSLARTSGSLDEQF
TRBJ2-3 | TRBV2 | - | ASRRTVADTQY
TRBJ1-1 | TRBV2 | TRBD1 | ATRGQAF
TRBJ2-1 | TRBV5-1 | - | ASSLDLIHNEQF
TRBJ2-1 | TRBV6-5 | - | ASSYSWSPDHNEQF
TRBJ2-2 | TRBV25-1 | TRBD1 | ASSGTGDHTGELF
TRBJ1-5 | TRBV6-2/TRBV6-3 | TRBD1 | ASSRQGRTNQPQH
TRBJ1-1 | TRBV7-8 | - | ASSLVILNTEAF
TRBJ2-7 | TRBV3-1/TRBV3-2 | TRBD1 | ASSSPGQGVHEQY
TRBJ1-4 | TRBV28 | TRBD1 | ASTSPGQEGNEKLF
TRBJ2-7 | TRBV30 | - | AANRDIHEQY
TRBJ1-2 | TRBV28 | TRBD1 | ASLTTGGNLFSDGYT
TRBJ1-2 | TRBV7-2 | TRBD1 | ASSSKTGGLPYGYT
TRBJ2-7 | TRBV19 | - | ASSIDLKYEQY
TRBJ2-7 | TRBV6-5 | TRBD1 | ASRVTTGGKNEQY
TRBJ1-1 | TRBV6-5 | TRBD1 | ASSYDRGNTEAF
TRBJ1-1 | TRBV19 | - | ASRDYSQEAF
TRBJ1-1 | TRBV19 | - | ATDRGAF
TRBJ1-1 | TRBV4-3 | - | ASSQGPGRAEAF
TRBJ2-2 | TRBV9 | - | ASSVTPLANTGELF
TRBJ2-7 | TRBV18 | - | ASSPASIEQY
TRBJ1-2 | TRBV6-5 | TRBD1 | ASRKQGVNYGYT
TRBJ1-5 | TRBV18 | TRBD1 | ASSPEQGDSNQPQH
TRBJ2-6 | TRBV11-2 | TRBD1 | ASRPPQGAIGANVLT
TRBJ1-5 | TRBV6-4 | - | ASSASEAQH
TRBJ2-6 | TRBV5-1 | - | ASSLAAVNTGANVLT
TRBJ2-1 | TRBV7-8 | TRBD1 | ASSLVDRGRIENNEQF
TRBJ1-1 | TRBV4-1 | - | ASSQGGLNTEAF
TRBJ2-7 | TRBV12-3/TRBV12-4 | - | ASSLSSDEQY
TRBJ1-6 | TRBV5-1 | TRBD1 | ASSLEGAGGLGSYNSPLH
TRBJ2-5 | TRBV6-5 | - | ASSLSSAGETQY
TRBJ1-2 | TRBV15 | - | ATSRDGWGVFNYGYT
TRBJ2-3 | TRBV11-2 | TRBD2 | ASDTLAGGRTDTQY
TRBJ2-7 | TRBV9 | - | ASSPSLEHEQY
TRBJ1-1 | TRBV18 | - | ASSPIRQEDTEAF
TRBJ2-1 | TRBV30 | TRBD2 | AWSFGSSGNEQF
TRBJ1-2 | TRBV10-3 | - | AISESGHSNYGYT
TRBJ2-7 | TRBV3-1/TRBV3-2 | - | ASSLGVYEQY
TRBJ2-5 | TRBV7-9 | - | ASRSGQQETQY
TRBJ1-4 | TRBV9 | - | ASSPSRSGWDEKLF
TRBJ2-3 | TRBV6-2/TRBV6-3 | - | ASSLWANTDTQY
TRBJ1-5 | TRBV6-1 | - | ASSEEGRGQPQH
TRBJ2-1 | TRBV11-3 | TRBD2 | ASSRRVSGDSSGDEQF
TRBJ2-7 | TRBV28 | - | ASGFGHDYEQY
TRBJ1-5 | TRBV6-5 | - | ASSFAGMGNQPQH
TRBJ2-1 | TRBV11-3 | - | ASSSPGAGSYNEQF